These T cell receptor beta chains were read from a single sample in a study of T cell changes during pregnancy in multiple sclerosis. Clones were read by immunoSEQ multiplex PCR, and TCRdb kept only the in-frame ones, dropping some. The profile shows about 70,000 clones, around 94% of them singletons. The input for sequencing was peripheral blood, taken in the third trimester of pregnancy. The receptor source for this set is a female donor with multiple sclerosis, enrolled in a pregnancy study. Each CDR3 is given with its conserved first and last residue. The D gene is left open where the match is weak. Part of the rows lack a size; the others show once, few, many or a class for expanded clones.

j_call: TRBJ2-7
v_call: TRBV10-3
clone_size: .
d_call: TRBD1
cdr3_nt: TGTGCCATCAGTGATTTAGGGACAGGAGTCTACGAGCAGTACTTC
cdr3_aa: CAISDLGTGVYEQYF

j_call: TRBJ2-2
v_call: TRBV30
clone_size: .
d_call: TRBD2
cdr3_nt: TGTGCCTGGAGTGGACTAGCGGCCGGGGAGCTGTTTTTT
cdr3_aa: CAWSGLAAGELFF

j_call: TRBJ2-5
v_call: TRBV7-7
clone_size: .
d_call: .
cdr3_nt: TGTGCCAGCAGCTTTGGGCGGGGAGAGACCCAGTACTTC
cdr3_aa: CASSFGRGETQYF

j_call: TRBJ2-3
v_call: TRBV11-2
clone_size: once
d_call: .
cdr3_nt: TGTGCCAGCAGCCTGACAGGAACCAGCACAGATACGCAGTATTTT
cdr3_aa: CASSLTGTSTDTQYF

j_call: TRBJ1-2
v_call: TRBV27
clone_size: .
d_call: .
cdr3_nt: TGTGCCAGCAGTTTGGGGGGCGGGGGAGGCGGCTACACCTTC
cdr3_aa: CASSLGGGGGGYTF

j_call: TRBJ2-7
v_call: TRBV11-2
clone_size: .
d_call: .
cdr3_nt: TGTGCCAGCAGCTTCCTCCTCCGGGGGTACGAGCAGTACTTC
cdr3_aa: CASSFLLRGYEQYF

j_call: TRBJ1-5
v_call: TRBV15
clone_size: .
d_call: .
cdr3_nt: TGTGCCACCAGCAGACAGGGATTTGTAAGTCAGCCCCAGCATTTT
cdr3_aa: CATSRQGFVSQPQHF

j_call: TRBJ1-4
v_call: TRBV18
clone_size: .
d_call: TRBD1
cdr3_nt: TGTGCCAGCTCTCACCAGGGGGCTCCAACTAATGAAAAACTGTTTTTT
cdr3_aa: CASSHQGAPTNEKLFF

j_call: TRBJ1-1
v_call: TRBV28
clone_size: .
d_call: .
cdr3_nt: TGTGCCACGGCCCCGCCAGGGTTTTACACTGAAGCTTTCTTT
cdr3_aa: CATAPPGFYTEAFF

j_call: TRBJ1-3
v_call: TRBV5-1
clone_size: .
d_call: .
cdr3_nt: TGCGCCAGCAGCTTGGACACGGGCTCTGGAAACACCATATATTTT
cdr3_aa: CASSLDTGSGNTIYF

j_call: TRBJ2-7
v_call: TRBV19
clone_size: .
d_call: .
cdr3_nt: TGTGCCACCGACCATAGGGGGGACAGATACGAGCAGTACTTC
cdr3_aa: CATDHRGDRYEQYF

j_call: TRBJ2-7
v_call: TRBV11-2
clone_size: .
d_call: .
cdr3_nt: TGTGCCAGCAGCCGTTGGGGGACGGGGGAATACGAGCAGTACTTC
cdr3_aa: CASSRWGTGEYEQYF

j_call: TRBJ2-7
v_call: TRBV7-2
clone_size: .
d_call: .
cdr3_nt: TGTGCCAGCAGTCTCCCTTATGACGAGCAGTACTTC
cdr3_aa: CASSLPYDEQYF

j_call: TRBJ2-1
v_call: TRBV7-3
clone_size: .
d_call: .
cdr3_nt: TGTGCCAGCAGCCCATTGGCGGGGATATACAATGAGCAGTTCTTC
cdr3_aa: CASSPLAGIYNEQFF

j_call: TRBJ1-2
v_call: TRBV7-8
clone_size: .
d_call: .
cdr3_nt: TGTGCCAGCAGCTTAGAAAGGGGGAATGGCTACACCTTC
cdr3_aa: CASSLERGNGYTF

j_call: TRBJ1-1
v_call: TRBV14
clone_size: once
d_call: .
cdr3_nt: TGTGCCAGCAGCCAAGTAAGGAGAAATAACACTGAAGCTTTCTTT
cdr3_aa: CASSQVRRNNTEAFF

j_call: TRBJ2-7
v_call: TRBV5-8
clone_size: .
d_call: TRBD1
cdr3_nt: TGTGCCAGCAGCCGGACAGGGGCCTCCTACGAGCAGTACTTC
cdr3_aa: CASSRTGASYEQYF

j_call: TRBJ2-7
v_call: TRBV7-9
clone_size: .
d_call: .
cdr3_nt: TGTGCCAGCAGCCCCCTTCTCTACGAGCAGTACTTC
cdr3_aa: CASSPLLYEQYF

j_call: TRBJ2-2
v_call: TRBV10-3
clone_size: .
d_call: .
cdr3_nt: TGTGCCATCAGTGATACGTCGCGCTTAACCGGGGAGCTGTTTTTT
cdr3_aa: CAISDTSRLTGELFF

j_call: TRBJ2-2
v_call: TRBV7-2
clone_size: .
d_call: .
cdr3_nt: TGTGCCAGCAGCCCGAGGGGGAGGGTCGGAAGCACCGGGGAGCTGTTTTTT
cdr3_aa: CASSPRGRVGSTGELFF

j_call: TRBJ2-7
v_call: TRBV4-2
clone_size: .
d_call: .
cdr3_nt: TGTGCCAGCAGCCAAGTCTCGGGGGATCGGAGTAGCGAGCAGTACTTC
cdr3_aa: CASSQVSGDRSSEQYF

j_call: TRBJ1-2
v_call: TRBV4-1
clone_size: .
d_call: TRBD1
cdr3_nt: TGCGCCAGCAGCCCCGGACAGGGAAGCTATGGCTACACCTTC
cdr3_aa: CASSPGQGSYGYTF

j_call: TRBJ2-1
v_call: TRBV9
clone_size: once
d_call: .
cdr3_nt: TGTGCCAGCAGTGTTGAAGGGGGGGGCTCCTACAATGAGCAGTTCTTC
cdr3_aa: CASSVEGGGSYNEQFF

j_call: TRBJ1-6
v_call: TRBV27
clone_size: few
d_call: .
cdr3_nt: TGTGCCAGCAGTTTATCGATGGGGGGCTCCTATAATTCACCCCTCCACTTT
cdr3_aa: CASSLSMGGSYNSPLHF

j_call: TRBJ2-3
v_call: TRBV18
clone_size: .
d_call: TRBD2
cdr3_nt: TGTGCCAGCTCACCAGCTAGCGGGGGGAAGGGCACAGATACGCAGTATTTT
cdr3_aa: CASSPASGGKGTDTQYF

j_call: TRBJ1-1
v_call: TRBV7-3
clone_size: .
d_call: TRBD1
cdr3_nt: TGTGCCAGCAACAATGACAGGGGGCGCGAAGCTTTCTTT
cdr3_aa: CASNNDRGREAFF

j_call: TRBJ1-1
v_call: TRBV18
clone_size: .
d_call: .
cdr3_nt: TGTGCCAGCTCACCACAGGGGGTCACTGAAGCTTTCTTT
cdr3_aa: CASSPQGVTEAFF

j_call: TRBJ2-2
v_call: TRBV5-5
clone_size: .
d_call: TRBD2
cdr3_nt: TGTGCCAGCAGCCCGTCGGTAGCGGGGGGTGGGACCGGGGAGCTGTTTTTT
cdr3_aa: CASSPSVAGGGTGELFF

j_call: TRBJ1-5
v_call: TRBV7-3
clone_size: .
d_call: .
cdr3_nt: TGTGCCAGCAGCTTAGCAGGGGATCAGCCCCAGCATTTT
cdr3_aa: CASSLAGDQPQHF

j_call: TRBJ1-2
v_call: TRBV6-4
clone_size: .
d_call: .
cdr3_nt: TGTGCCAGCAGGCCGGGATTCAACTATGGCTACACCTTC
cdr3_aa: CASRPGFNYGYTF

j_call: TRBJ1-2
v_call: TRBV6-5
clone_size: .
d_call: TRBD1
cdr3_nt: TGTGCCAGCACCGGACAGGGCTATGGCTACACCTTC
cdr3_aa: CASTGQGYGYTF

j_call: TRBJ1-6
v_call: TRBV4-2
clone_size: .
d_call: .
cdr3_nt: TGTGCCAGCAGCCAAGATTCGGGGGATTCACCCCTCCACTTT
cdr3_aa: CASSQDSGDSPLHF

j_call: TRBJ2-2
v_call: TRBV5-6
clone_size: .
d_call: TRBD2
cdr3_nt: TGTGCCAGCAGCTTGGGCCTTAGCGGGGTCGGGACCGGGGAGCTGTTTTTT
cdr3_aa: CASSLGLSGVGTGELFF

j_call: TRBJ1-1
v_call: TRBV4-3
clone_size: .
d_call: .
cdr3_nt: TGCGCCAGCAGCCACTCCGGAGGGCGGACTGAAGCTTTCTTT
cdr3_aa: CASSHSGGRTEAFF

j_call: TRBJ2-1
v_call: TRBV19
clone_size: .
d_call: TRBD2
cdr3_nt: TGTGCCAGTAGTATAGGTGGCGGGGGGTTTAACAATGAGCAGTTCTTC
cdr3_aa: CASSIGGGGFNNEQFF

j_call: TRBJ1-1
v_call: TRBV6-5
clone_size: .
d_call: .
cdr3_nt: TGTGCCAGCAGTCCACGGGCCCCCAGGGGTAGGTCTTTCTTT
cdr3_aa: CASSPRAPRGRSFF

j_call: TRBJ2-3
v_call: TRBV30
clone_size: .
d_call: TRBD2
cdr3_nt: TGTGCCTGGAGTGTACTTCGGACTAGCGGTGGCACAGATACGCAGTATTTT
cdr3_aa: CAWSVLRTSGGTDTQYF

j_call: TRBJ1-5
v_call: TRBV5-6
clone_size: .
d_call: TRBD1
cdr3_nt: TGTGCCAGCAGCTTGGCCGGACAGGAGTTAAATCAGCCCCAGCATTTT
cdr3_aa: CASSLAGQELNQPQHF

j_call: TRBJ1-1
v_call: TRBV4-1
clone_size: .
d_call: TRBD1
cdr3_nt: TGCGCCAGCAGCGAGGACAGGGGGCCTTGGACTGAAGCTTTCTTT
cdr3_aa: CASSEDRGPWTEAFF

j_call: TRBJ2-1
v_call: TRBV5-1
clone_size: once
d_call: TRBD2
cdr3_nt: TGCGCCAGCAGCCCGGGACTAGCGGTTTCCTACAATGAGCAGTTCTTC
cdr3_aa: CASSPGLAVSYNEQFF

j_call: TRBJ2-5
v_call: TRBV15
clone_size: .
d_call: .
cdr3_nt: TGTGCCACCAGCAGAGATAATAGCGCTCGGGAGACCCAGTACTTC
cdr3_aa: CATSRDNSARETQYF

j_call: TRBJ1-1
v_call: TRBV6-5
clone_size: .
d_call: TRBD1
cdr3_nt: TGTGCCAGCAGAACAGGGGGCGAAAATCTGCCTGAAGCTTTCTTT
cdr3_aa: CASRTGGENLPEAFF

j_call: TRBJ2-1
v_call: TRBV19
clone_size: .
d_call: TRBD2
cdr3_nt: TGTGCCAGTAGTTGGCGGGGGACCAACAATGAGCAGTTCTTC
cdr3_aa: CASSWRGTNNEQFF

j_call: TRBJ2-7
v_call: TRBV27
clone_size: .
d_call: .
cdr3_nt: TGTGCCAGCAGACCGGGGAGCTCCTACGAGCAGTACTTC
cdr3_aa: CASRPGSSYEQYF

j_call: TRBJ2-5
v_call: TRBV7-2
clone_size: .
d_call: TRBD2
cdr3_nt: TGTGCCAGCATGCTAGCGGGGGGTTCGGAGACCCAGTACTTC
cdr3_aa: CASMLAGGSETQYF

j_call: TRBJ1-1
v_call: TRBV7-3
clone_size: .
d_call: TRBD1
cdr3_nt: TGTGCCAGCAGCCCACAGGGGGCTGCTGAAGCTTTCTTT
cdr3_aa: CASSPQGAAEAFF

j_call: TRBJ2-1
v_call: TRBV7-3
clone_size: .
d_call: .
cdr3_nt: TGTGCCAGCAGCTTAACGTTGGCGCGGAGGAATGAGCAGTTCTTC
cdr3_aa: CASSLTLARRNEQFF

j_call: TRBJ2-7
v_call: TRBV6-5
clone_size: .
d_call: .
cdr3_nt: TGTGCCAGCAGAAGACAGGAACCCTGGTACGAGCAGTACTTC
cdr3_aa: CASRRQEPWYEQYF

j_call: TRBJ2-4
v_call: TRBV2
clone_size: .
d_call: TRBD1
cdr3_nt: TGTGCCACCAAGGACAGGTCAGGGGGAATGGCCAAAAACATTCAGTACTTC
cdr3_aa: CATKDRSGGMAKNIQYF